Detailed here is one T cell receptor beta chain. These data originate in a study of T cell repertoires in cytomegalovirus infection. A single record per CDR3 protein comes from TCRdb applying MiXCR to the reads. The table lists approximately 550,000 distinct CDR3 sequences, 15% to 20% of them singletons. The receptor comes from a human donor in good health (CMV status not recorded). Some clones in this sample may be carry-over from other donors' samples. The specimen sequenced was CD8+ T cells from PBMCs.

CDR3 sequence (DNA): TGTGCCAGCAGCTTGACTAGCGGGGAGTCGTACATTCAGTACTTC. It encodes CASSLTSGESYIQYF. The chain couples TRBV5-4 to TRBJ2-4; 10 bases align to TRBD2. Germline trimming cut 1 base from V and 8 bases from J; bases unmatched to any gene: 6. This CDR3 spans 15 amino acids. The germline V gene encodes CDR1 SGHNT and CDR2 YYREEE (reference sequence).